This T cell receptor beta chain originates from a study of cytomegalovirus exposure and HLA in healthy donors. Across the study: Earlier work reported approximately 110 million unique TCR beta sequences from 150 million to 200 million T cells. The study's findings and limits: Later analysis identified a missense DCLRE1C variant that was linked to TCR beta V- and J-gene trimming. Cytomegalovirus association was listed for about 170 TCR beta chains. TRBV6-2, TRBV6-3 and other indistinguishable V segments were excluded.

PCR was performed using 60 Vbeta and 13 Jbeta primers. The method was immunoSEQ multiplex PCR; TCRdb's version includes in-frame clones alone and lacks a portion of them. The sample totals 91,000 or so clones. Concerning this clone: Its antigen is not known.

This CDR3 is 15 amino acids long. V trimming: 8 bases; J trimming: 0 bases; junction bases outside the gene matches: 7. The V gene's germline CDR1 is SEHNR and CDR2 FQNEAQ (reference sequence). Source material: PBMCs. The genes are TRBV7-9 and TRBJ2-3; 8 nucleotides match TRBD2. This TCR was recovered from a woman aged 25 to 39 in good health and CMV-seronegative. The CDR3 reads CASLVAGPSTDTQYF. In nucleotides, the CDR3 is TGTGCCAGCCTTGTAGCGGGGCCTAGCACAGATACGCAGTATTTT.